The entry below describes one TCR beta chain. Its antigen target is currently unknown. Base quality data are lacking; no much larger clone is found one base away. This record comes from a study of blood T cell repertoires in COVID-19 (dated by TCRdb to 2020 to 2021). About the study as a whole: Samples covering the acute and convalescent phases of COVID-19 were provided by collaborators in the United States, Italy and Spain. The repertoires were made available in a free public database intended to serve as a resource for research on the immune response to SARS-CoV-2. A de-identified subject ID, COVID-19 status, age in years and sex were almost always included in the sample metadata. Subjects who had been exposed to COVID-19, were actively infected with it, or had recovered from it provided the deeply sampled blood TCRbeta repertoires that made up the dataset. Where HLA class I and class II types were available, the types were taken from metadata supplied by the sample provider, not from assay-based typing. The samples were drawn from the first 160 participants of the ongoing ImmuneRACE study and from under 1,500 subjects provided by 6 global collaborators. The material from the prospective study consisted of cDNA or gDNA derived from T cells, B-cell-depleted T cells, or PBMCs.

One collaborating source in Seattle enrolled patients while the patients were actively infected and followed the patients over time throughout the course of disease. The collaborating institutions used their own protocols to collect whole blood in K2EDTA tubes. For TCRbeta analysis, collaborators shipped samples as frozen whole blood, isolated PBMCs, or DNA extracted from either of those sample types. The immunoSEQ Assay, a bias-controlled multiplex PCR, was used to amplify TCRbeta CDR3 regions from genomic DNA. As for the authors' bioinformatics: Within the assay, amplification of reference gene primers was used to estimate how many nucleated cells each sample contained. To quantify the absolute abundance of each unique TCRbeta CDR3 rearrangement, sequence reads were collapsed and filtered. For each sample, productive Simpson clonality was calculated as the square root of Simpson's diversity index across productive rearrangements. The clones in this table, taken by TCRdb from immuneACCESS, are in-frame only. Not every clone is retained; where verified, under half of the shortfall comes from an unresolved V gene, and the cause of the rest is unknown. V, J and clone size are those of that table, while D and trimming were read from the DNA. The sample data list more than 200,000 clones, and around 87% of these were observed just once. Jointly, the top ten make up over 4% of the sample.

The CDR3 goes from the cysteine to the phenylalanine over 15 residues. The kept DNA is CDR3 alone, 45 bases in frame from the first base. After removal of 2 bases from V and 3 bases from J, the junction retains 3 bases not matched to a gene. From a lookup of the germline V gene, CDR1 and CDR2 are LGHNA and YNFKEQ. The research as a whole found: The quantity of clinical and demographic metadata differed by source and by participant and was supplied without curation.

The TCR comes from a woman aged 60-70 years with COVID-19, enrolled during active disease. The chain uses TRBV4-2 and TRBJ2-7; the central 11 bases match TRBD2. Input material: peripheral blood. The CDR3 has the sequence CASSQTSGGVYEQYF. The DNA sequence is TGTGCCAGCAGCCAAACTAGCGGGGGCGTCTACGAGCAGTACTTC.